This TCR beta chain was found in a study of shared clonotypes between healthy human individuals. TCRdb's table, derived via immunoSEQ multiplex PCR, lists solely in-frame clones and lacks some. The data contain 1.4 million to 1.5 million clones, 96% of them seen just once; the ten biggest clones take up 1% to 1.5%. V dropped 3 bases and J dropped 2 bases, with 5 bases sitting between them. Germline loops: CDR1 LNHDA, CDR2 SQIVND (reference sequence). The CDR3 runs to 12 residues. The sample consisted of naive CD4+ T cells sorted from blood. Subset of the sample: CD45RA+ positively selected. The clonotype comes from a man aged 25-45 years in good health. The rearrangement uses TRBV19 and TRBJ2-7; no reliable D call. CDR3 DNA: TGTGCCAGTAGTATCCCCCCCTACGAGCAGTACTTC. Translation gives CASSIPPYEQYF.